These 31 T cell receptor beta chains originate from one sample sequenced in a study of cytomegalovirus exposure and HLA in healthy donors. 13 Jbeta primers and 60 Vbeta primers were used for the PCR. The assay was immunoSEQ multiplex PCR, and TCRdb's table has in-frame clones only and misses some. In the table there are approximately 200,000 clones, roughly four fifths of which are singletons. The sample was PBMCs. The receptors derive from a girl aged 10 to 17 in good health and CMV-seronegative.

The rearrangement joins TRBV28 to TRBJ2-1; 9 nucleotides line up with TRBD1. Per germline, CDR1 MDHEN and CDR2 SYDVKM. The ends lost 6 bases at V and 4 bases at J; junction bases unmatched: 16. The CDR3 runs to 18 residues. CDR3 sequence: CASSLFEVRDRVYNEQFF. In nucleotides, the CDR3 is TGTGCCAGCAGCCTCTTCGAAGTCCGGGACAGGGTATACAATGAGCAGTTCTTC.

This chain uses TRBV5-1 with TRBJ1-1; 8 bases match TRBD1. The CDR3 extends over 14 amino acids. Germline CDR1 SGHRS, CDR2 YFSETQ. The J segment lost 4 bases and the V segment lost 4 bases, leaving 6 bases of the junction unmatched. The CDR3 here is CASSGSTGGTEAFF. The CDR3 DNA reads as TGCGCCAGCAGCGGTTCTACAGGGGGCACTGAAGCTTTCTTT.

V usage is TRBV5-4 and J usage is TRBJ1-6; the D gene is possibly TRBD1 (5 bases). Looked up from germline, CDR1 is SGHNT and CDR2 is YYREEE (reference sequence). The CDR3 has 15 amino acids. V lost 1 base and J 5 bases, leaving 10 bases between the germline ends. CDR3 protein: CASSLNPTDNSPLHF. In DNA form, the CDR3 reads TGTGCCAGCAGCTTGAACCCGACAGATAATTCACCCCTCCACTTT.

This sequence joins TRBV28 and TRBJ1-2; no clear D. CDR3 length: 14 residues. Trimming cost V 2 bases and J 3 bases, with 10 bases left between them. Germline loops: CDR1 MDHEN, CDR2 SYDVKM. The CDR3 DNA sequence: TGTGCCAGCAGTTTACGGGGAGCCTACTATGGCTACACCTTC. Protein product: CASSLRGAYYGYTF.

The V call is TRBV19, the J call TRBJ1-2; maybe TRBD1 (6 bases). The V gene lost 1 base and the J gene lost 2 bases, with 8 bases spanning the gap. Germline CDR1 and CDR2: LNHDA and SQIVND (reference sequence). The CDR3 sequence is 14 residues long. CDR3 sequence: CASSIAGTNYGYTF. The DNA for the CDR3 is TGTGCCAGTAGTATAGCCGGGACAAACTATGGCTACACCTTC.

The chain couples TRBV7-9 to TRBJ2-2, with D possibly being TRBD2 (5 bases). V shed 7 bases and J shed 2 bases, with 17 bases lying between them. In germline, CDR1 is SEHNR, CDR2 FQNEAQ (reference sequence). The CDR3 runs to 16 residues. CDR3 DNA sequence: TGTGCCAGCACCATACTGGCGGGTACCAACACCGGGGAGCTGTTTTTT. Protein sequence: CASTILAGTNTGELFF.

Here the CDR3 DNA reads TGTGCCAGTAGTCCCGCAGGGATGGGGAAGCCCCAGCATTTT. This encodes CASSPAGMGKPQHF. The V and J genes are TRBV19 and TRBJ1-5, with D perhaps matching TRBD1 (5 bases). Trimming took 5 bases from V and 8 from J, leaving 16 bases between them. The CDR3 runs to 14 residues. Germline V lookup: CDR1 LNHDA, CDR2 SQIVND (reference sequence).

The chain is built from TRBV19 and TRBJ1-1; D unclear. Germline lookup yields CDR1 LNHDA and CDR2 SQIVND (reference sequence). With 9 bases removed from V and 5 bases from J, the gap between germline ends came to 16 bases. CDR3 length equals 13 residues. The CDR3 coding sequence is TGTGCCAGCTGGGCACGGGGAGGGACTGAAGCTTTCTTT. Translated, it gives CASWARGGTEAFF.

V usage is TRBV27 and J usage is TRBJ2-1; 7 bases map to TRBD2. Germline loops: CDR1 MNHEY, CDR2 SMNVEV (reference sequence). The length of the CDR3 is 14 residues. V shed 2 bases, J shed 3 bases, and the junction held 1 base outside the gene matches. The CDR3 nucleotides are TGTGCCAGCAGTTTACGGGGGGACTACAATGAGCAGTTCTTC. Amino acid sequence: CASSLRGDYNEQFF.

This clone was seen only once. The chain links TRBV7-2 to TRBJ1-5, with unresolved D. V gave up 2 bases and J gave up 0 bases, with 8 bases separating them. Germline lookup yields CDR1 SGHTA and CDR2 FQGNSA. The CDR3 contains 15 residues. The CDR3 region is CASSLTVHSNQPQHF. Here the CDR3 DNA reads TGTGCCAGCAGCTTAACAGTCCATAGCAATCAGCCCCAGCATTTT.

The V and J genes are TRBV28 and TRBJ1-2, with 9 bases aligning to TRBD1. V was pared by 7 bases and J by 2 bases, with 5 bases of the junction left unmatched. Per germline, CDR1 MDHEN and CDR2 SYDVKM. This CDR3 comprises 14 residues. The CDR3 loop is CASKTGGENYGYTF. Here the CDR3 DNA reads TGTGCCAGCAAAACAGGGGGCGAGAACTATGGCTACACCTTC.

Concerning this clone itself: Germline and junction disagree at one end, which may indicate a read error. The chain links TRBV7-9 to TRBJ1-2, with a tentative D call TRBD1 (5 bases). The CDR3 extends over 12 amino acids. CDR1 is SEHNR, CDR2 FQNEAQ, per germline (reference sequence). CDR3 sequence reads: CSSSGALGGYTF. In DNA, the CDR3 is TGTTCCAGCAGCGGGGCCTTAGGCGGCTACACCTTC.

J is TRBJ1-2 and V is TRBV19; TRBD1 might be the D (6 bases). In germline, CDR1 is LNHDA, CDR2 SQIVND (reference sequence). CDR3 length: 15 amino acids. V was trimmed by 4 bases and J by 0 bases, leaving 12 bases between them. CDR3 bases: TGTGCCAGTAGTAGACAGGCTTCGGCTAACTATGGCTACACCTTC. It translates to CASSRQASANYGYTF.

This sequence joins TRBV4-1 and TRBJ2-1, with 10 bases aligning to TRBD2. From germline, CDR1 is MGHRA and CDR2 YSYEKL. V was pared by 1 base and J by 10 bases, with 13 bases of the junction left unmatched. This CDR3 is 17 amino acids long. In DNA, the CDR3 is TGCGCCAGCAGCCAAGCTTCCGGGACTAGCGAGAGTAACGAGCAGTTCTTC. Translated, it gives CASSQASGTSESNEQFF.

In nucleotides, the CDR3 is TGTGCCAGCAGAAATAGCGGGGGGGCCAACAATGAGCAGTTCTTC. Its translation is CASRNSGGANNEQFF. This rearrangement joins TRBV6-5 to TRBJ2-1, with 11 positions matching TRBD2. Trimming cost V 6 bases and J 5 bases; bases outside gene matches: 6. Germline-derived CDR1 and CDR2 are MNHEY and SVGAGI. This CDR3 is 15 amino acids long.

This chain uses TRBV7-2 with TRBJ1-2; TRBD1 is a possible D gene (6 bases). Trimming removed 6 bases from V and 7 bases from J, with 15 bases in between. The CDR3 runs 13 residues. In germline, CDR1 is SGHTA, CDR2 FQGNSA. DNA of the CDR3: TGTGCCAGCAGGGGGCAGGGGCCCTTTGGCTACACCTTC. It encodes CASRGQGPFGYTF.

This clone was observed a single time. The chain recombines TRBV30 with TRBJ1-1; no clear D. The V end lost 4 bases, the J end lost 0 bases, and 12 bases lay between the germline ends. This CDR3 has 14 amino acids. Germline V gene lookup returns CDR1 GTSNPN and CDR2 SVGIG (reference sequence). DNA for the CDR3: TGTGCCTGGACCCCTGAGGTAATGAACACTGAAGCTTTCTTT. Residues: CAWTPEVMNTEAFF.

This chain connects TRBV9 to TRBJ2-7; tentative D call: TRBD1 (5 bases). The CDR3 is made up of 14 amino acids. The germline CDR1 and CDR2 sequences are SGDLS and YYNGEE. The V end lost 4 bases, the J end lost 2 bases, and 13 bases lay between the germline ends. The CDR3 nucleotides are TGTGCCAGCAGCACCGGGCAGGGCACCTACGAGCAGTACTTC. This translates into CASSTGQGTYEQYF.

The sample holds a few counts of this clone. This CDR3 is CAISESKQGAEAFF. The DNA of the CDR3 is TGTGCCATCAGTGAGTCGAAACAGGGGGCTGAAGCTTTCTTT. V gene TRBV10-3 combines with J gene TRBJ1-1; TRBD1 agrees at 8 bases. CDR3 length: 14 amino acids. Germline V gene data show CDR1 as ENHRY and CDR2 as SYGVKD. V lost 0 bases to trimming and J lost 6 bases; unmatched junction nucleotides: 3.

The chain carries TRBV15 and TRBJ2-7, with D perhaps TRBD1 (6 bases). In germline, CDR1 is LNHNV, CDR2 YYDKDF (reference sequence). This CDR3 has 15 residues. The V and J ends lost 0 bases and 5 bases respectively, with 14 bases between them. CDR3 amino acids: CATSRDRQVSDEQYF. The CDR3 DNA is TGTGCCACCAGCAGAGATAGACAGGTCTCTGACGAGCAGTACTTC.

This clone was seen only a few times. V is TRBV19 and J is TRBJ1-1; no reliable D call. Trimming took off 5 bases at V and 2 bases at J, with 9 bases between the two ends. Germline loops: CDR1 LNHDA, CDR2 SQIVND (reference sequence). The CDR3 sequence is 13 residues long. The CDR3 is CASSSQVNTEAFF. The CDR3 coding sequence is TGTGCCAGTAGTTCTCAGGTAAACACTGAAGCTTTCTTT.

CDR3 in amino acids: CASSYTRWGGAGYNEQFF. In nucleotides, the CDR3 is TGTGCCAGCAGCTATACCCGGTGGGGGGGGGCAGGATACAATGAGCAGTTCTTC. The chain links TRBV6-8 to TRBJ2-1, with TRBD2 as a possible D gene (7 bases). Trimming pared 6 bases from V and 4 bases from J, leaving 25 bases between. The germline CDR1 and CDR2 sequences are MNHGY and SAAAGT. This CDR3 region has 18 residues.

In this sample, this clone turned up a few times. V is TRBV14 and J is TRBJ1-2, with 7 nucleotides matching TRBD1. J gave up 2 bases and V 5 bases, and 5 bases lay outside the gene matches. The V gene's germline CDR1 is SGHDN and CDR2 FVKESK. The CDR3 is 14 residues long. CDR3 bases: TGTGCCAGCAGCATTAAGACAGGGAACTATGGCTACACCTTC. Encoded protein: CASSIKTGNYGYTF.

This chain uses TRBV4-1 with TRBJ2-1; a weak D match, TRBD2 (5 bases). Per the germline V gene, CDR1 is MGHRA and CDR2 is YSYEKL. Trimming took 0 bases from V and 5 from J, leaving 14 bases between them. The CDR3 runs to 16 residues. This CDR3 reads CASSQEGGRYNNEQFF. CDR3 DNA sequence: TGCGCCAGCAGCCAAGAGGGTGGGAGATACAACAATGAGCAGTTCTTC.

The chain combines TRBV4-2 with TRBJ2-1; TRBD2 is a possible D gene (6 bases). Trimming took 0 bases from V and 2 from J, leaving 11 bases between them. Germline CDR1 reads LGHNA; CDR2 reads YNFKEQ. CDR3 length: 16 amino acids. The CDR3 sequence: CASSQDNGTPYNEQFF. The CDR3 nucleotides read TGTGCCAGCAGCCAAGATAACGGGACTCCCTACAATGAGCAGTTCTTC.

The chain recombines TRBV5-1 with TRBJ2-1, with 12 bases lining up with TRBD2. The germline V gene has CDR1 SGHRS and CDR2 YFSETQ. The CDR3 runs to 18 residues. Trimming took 4 bases from V and 1 from J; bases not matched to a gene: 9. The CDR3 spells CASSQPSGRAVSYNEQFF. The CDR3 bases are TGCGCCAGCAGCCAGCCTAGCGGGAGGGCCGTATCCTACAATGAGCAGTTCTTC. Full variable domain (outside the CDR3, taken from reference TRBV5-1 and TRBJ2-1): KAGVTQTPRYLIKTRGQQVTLSCSPISGHRSVSWYQQTPGQGLQFLFEYFSETQRNKGNFPGRFSGRQFSNSRSEMNVSTLELGDSALYLCASSQPSGRAVSYNEQFFGPGTRLTVL.

The table lists this clone with a count of one. The rearrangement joins TRBV9 to TRBJ2-7, with TRBD2 matching over 8 bases. Germline V lookup: CDR1 SGDLS, CDR2 YYNGEE. The CDR3 has 15 residues. The trim removed 2 bases at V and 4 bases at J, leaving 8 bases unmatched. CDR3 coding DNA: TGTGCCAGCAGCGTGGCGGACGGGAGGGATTACGAGCAGTACTTC. It is translated as CASSVADGRDYEQYF.

The J gene is TRBJ2-7, the V gene TRBV5-6; unclear D gene. Deletions cut 0 bases from V and 1 base from J, with 11 bases between. The CDR3 length is 15 residues. CDR1 is SGHDT and CDR2 is YYEEEE in the germline V gene. The CDR3 reads CASSLGFIRSYEQYF. CDR3 in DNA: TGTGCCAGCAGCTTGGGTTTTATCAGGTCCTACGAGCAGTACTTC.

The rearrangement uses TRBV5-1 and TRBJ2-1, with 9 bases identical to TRBD2. CDR1 is SGHRS and CDR2 is YFSETQ in the germline V gene. The CDR3 is 20 residues long. Trimming removed 9 bases from V and 0 bases from J; junction bases left unmatched: 22. CDR3 coding DNA: TGCGCCACCACCTTTGAGGGTGGCGGCGGGAGGGCTATCTCCTACAATGAGCAGTTCTTC. It yields the protein CATTFEGGGGRAISYNEQFF.

The chain couples TRBV7-9 to TRBJ2-3; 8 positions match TRBD1. CDR3 length: 16 amino acids. The V segment lost 7 bases and the J segment 3 bases; nucleotides outside the gene matches: 12. The germline V gene encodes CDR1 SEHNR and CDR2 FQNEAQ (reference sequence). DNA for the CDR3: TGTGCCAGCACCAAAACACTGACAGGGGTGACAGATACGCAGTATTTT. Its translation is CASTKTLTGVTDTQYF.

This clone occurred once. This sequence joins TRBV28 and TRBJ2-1, with a possible D match to TRBD2 (6 bases). CDR1 is MDHEN and CDR2 is SYDVKM in the germline V gene. CDR3 length equals 17 residues. V gave up 4 bases and J gave up 4 bases, with 20 bases separating them. CDR3 protein: CASSSPLTRRDYNEQFF. CDR3 nucleotides: TGTGCCAGCAGTTCCCCCCTAACGAGGCGGGATTACAATGAGCAGTTCTTC.